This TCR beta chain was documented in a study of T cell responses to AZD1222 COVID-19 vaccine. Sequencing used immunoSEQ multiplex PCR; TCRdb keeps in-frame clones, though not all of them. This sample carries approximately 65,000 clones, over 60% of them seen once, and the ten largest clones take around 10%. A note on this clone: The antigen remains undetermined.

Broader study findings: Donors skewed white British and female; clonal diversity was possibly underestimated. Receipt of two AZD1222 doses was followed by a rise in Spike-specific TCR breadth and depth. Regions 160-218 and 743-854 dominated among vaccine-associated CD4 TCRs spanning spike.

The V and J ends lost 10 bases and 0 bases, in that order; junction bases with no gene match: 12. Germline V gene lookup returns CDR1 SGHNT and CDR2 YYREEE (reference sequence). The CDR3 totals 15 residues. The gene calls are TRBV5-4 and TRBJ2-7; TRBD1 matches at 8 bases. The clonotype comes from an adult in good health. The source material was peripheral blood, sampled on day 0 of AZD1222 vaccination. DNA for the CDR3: TGTGCCTTCGGACAGGGTGACCCTAACTCCTACGAGCAGTACTTC. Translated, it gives CAFGQGDPNSYEQYF.